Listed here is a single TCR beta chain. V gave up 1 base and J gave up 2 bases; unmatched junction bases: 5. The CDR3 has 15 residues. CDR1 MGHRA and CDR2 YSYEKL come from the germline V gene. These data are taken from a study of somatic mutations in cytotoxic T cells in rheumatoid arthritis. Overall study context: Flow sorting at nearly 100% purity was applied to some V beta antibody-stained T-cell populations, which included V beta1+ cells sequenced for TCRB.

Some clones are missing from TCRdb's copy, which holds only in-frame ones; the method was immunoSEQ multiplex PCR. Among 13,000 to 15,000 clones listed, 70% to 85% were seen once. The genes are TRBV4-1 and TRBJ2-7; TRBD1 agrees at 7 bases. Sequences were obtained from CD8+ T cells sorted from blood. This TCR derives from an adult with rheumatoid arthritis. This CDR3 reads CASSQGPQGAYEQYF. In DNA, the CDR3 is TGCGCCAGCAGCCAAGGGCCTCAGGGGGCCTACGAGCAGTACTTC.